This passage covers 2 T cell receptor beta chains from one sample sequenced in a study of shared clonotypes between healthy human individuals. CD8 cells regarded as naive lacked CD45RO, were positively chosen for CCR7, and omitted terminally differentiated effector memory CD45RA+ cells. The repertoire was sequenced with immunoSEQ multiplex PCR; TCRdb's copy has only in-frame clones and lacks some. The data show hundreds of thousands of clones, with roughly 96% seen just once and about 0.11% held by the top ten. Sequenced sample: naive CD8+ T cells sorted from blood. Receptors originate from a woman aged 25 to 45 in good health.

The V call is TRBV9, the J call TRBJ2-1; perhaps D is TRBD1 or TRBD2 (5 bases each). Trimming left V 5 bases short and J 9 bases short, with 18 bases between. Germline V gives CDR1 SGDLS, CDR2 YYNGEE. The CDR3 length is 14 residues. CDR3 loop: CASSPGGALGEQFF. In nucleotides, the CDR3 is TGTGCCAGCAGTCCTGGGGGTGCGTTAGGTGAGCAGTTCTTC.

This chain uses TRBV28 with TRBJ2-2; 7 bases fit TRBD1. Unmatched junction bases numbered 9, after V lost 8 bases and J lost 3 bases. Germline V gene data show CDR1 as MDHEN and CDR2 as SYDVKM. The CDR3 is made up of 15 amino acids. The CDR3 protein is CASVDWTGHTGELFF. The DNA of the CDR3 is TGTGCCAGCGTCGATTGGACAGGCCACACCGGGGAGCTGTTTTTT.